This TCR beta chain appears in the sequencing data of a study of blood T cell repertoires in COVID-19. Study background: Whether acute or convalescent, the COVID-19 samples came from the United States, Italy and Spain. PBMCs, B-cell-depleted T cells, or T cells provided the cDNA or gDNA that made up the material.

TCRdb's copy holds only in-frame clones and misses some; the assay was immunoSEQ multiplex PCR. Here the sample spans under 25,000 clones, approximately 88% being singletons. This CDR3 has 15 residues. The germline gives CDR1 LNHDA, CDR2 SQIVND (reference sequence). J gave up 5 bases and V 1 base, and 4 bases lay outside the gene matches. The sequence was obtained from a man at least 80 years old with active or convalescent COVID-19. The specimen sequenced was peripheral blood. The V call is TRBV19, the J call TRBJ1-4; 7 bases line up with TRBD1. This chain's CDR3 is CASSIGTGVNEKLFF. The CDR3 bases are TGTGCCAGTAGTATAGGGACAGGAGTAAATGAAAAACTGTTTTTT.